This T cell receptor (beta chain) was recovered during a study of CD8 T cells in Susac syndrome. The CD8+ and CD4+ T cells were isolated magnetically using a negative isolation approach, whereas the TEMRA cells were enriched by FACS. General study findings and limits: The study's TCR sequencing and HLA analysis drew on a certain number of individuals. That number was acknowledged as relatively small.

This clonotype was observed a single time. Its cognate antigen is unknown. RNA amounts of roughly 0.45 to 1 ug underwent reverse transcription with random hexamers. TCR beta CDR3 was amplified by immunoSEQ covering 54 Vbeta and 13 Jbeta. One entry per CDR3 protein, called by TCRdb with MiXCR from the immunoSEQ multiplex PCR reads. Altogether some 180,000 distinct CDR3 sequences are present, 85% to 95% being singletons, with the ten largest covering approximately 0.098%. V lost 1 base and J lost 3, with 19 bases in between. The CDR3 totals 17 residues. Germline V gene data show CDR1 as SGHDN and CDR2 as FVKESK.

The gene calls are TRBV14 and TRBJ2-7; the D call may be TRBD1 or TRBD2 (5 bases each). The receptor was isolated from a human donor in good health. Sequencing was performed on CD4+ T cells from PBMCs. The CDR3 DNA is TGTGCCAGCAGCCAAGGTCCTCCTGGGGGAGCCCGCTACGAGCAGTACTTC. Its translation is CASSQGPPGGARYEQYF.